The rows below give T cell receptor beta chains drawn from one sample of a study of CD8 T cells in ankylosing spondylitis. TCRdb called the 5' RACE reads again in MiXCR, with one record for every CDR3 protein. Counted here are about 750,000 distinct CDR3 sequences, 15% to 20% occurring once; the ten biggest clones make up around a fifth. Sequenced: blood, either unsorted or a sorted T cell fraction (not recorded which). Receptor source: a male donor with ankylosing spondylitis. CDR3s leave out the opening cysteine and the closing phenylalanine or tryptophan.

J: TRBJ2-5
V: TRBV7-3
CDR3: ASSLMGGQETQY

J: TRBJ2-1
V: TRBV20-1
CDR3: SARDPGTDYNEQF

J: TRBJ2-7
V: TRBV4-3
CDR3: ASSQDLPHEQY

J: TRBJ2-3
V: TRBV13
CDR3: ASSSTRDRGFADTQY

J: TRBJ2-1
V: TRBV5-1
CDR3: ASSRDRANEQF

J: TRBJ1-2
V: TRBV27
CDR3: ASSLSIRDGYT

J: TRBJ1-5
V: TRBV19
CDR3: ASRSAHNQPQH

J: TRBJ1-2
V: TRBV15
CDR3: ATSARDRGDYGYT

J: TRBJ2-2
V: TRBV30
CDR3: AWTEFTGELF

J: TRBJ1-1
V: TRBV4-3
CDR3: ASSPSQRITEAF

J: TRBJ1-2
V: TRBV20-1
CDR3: SARIQDYGYT